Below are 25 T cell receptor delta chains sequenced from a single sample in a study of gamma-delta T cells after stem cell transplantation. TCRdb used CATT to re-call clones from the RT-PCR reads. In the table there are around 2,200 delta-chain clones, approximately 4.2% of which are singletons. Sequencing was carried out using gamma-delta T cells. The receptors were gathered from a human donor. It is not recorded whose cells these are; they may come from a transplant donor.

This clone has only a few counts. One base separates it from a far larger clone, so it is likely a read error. For the CDR3, the DNA is TGTGCCTGTGACACCGTATCCTCACTGGTGGGCAAACTCATCTTT. Translation gives CACDTVSSLVGKLIF. This chain connects TRDV2 to TRDJ1, with a possible D match to TRDD3 (5 bases). This CDR3 has 15 amino acids. V lost 0 bases, J lost 8 bases, and 18 bases lay in between. Germline CDR1 is GEAIGNYY and CDR2 is EKD.

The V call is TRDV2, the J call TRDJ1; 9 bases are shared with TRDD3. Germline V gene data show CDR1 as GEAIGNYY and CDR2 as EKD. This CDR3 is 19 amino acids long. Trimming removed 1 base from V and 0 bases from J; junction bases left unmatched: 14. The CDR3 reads CACDTVLPGDTPYTDKLIF. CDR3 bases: TGTGCCTGTGACACTGTACTACCGGGGGATACTCCTTACACCGATAAACTCATCTTT.

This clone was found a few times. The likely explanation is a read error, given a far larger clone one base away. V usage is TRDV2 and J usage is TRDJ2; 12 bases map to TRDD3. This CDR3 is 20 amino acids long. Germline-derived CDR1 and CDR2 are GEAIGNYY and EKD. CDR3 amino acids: CACDPVGTGGYIALTTQLFF. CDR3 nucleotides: TGTGCCTGTGATCCGGTAGGTACTGGGGGATACATCGCTTTGACAACACAACTCTTCTTT.

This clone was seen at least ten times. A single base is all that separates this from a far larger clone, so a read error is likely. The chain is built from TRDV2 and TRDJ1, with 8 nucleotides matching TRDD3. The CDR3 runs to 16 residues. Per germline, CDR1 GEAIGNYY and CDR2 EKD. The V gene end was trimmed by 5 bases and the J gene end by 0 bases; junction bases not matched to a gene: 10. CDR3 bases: TGTGCCTGTGGTTTACTGGGGGCTCAGTACACCGATAAACTCATCTTT. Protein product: CACGLLGAQYTDKLIF.

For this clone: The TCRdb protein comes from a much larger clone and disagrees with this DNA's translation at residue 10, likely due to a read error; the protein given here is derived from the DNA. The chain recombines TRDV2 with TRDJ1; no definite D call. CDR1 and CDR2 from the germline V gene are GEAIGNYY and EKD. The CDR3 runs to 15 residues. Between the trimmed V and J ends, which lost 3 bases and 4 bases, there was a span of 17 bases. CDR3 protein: CACDPVPSYIDKLIF. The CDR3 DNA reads TGTGCCTGTGACCCCGTTCCGTCGTACATCGATAAACTCATCTTT.

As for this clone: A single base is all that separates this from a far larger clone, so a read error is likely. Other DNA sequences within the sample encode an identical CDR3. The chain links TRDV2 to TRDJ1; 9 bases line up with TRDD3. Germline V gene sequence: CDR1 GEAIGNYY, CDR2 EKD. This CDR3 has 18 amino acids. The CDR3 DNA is TGTGCCTGCGACACCGTCTCGAAACTGGGGGAGAGCACCGATAAACTCATCTTT. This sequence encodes CACDTVSKLGESTDKLIF.

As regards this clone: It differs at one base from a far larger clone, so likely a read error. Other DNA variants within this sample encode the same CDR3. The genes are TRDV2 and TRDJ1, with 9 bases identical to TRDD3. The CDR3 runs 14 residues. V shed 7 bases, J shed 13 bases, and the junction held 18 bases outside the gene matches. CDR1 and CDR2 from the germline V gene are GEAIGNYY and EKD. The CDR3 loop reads CACDPIKGDTGHIF. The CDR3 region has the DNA TGTGCCTGCGACCCGATTAAGGGGGATACCGGTCACATCTTT.

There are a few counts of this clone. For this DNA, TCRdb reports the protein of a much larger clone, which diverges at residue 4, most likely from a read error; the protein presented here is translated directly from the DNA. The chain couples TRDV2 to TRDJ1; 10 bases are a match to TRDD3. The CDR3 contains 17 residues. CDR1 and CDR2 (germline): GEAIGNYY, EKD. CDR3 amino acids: CACNTLLGDGATDKLIF. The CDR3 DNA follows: TGTGCCTGTAACACGCTACTGGGGGATGGGGCCACCGATAAACTCATCTTT.

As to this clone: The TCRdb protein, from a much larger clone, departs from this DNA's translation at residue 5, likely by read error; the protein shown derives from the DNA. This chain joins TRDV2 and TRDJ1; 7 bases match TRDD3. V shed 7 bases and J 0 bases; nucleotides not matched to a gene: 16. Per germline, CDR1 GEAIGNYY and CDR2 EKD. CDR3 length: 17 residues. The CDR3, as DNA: TGTGCCTGCGATGGGCTACTGGGGCACCAGAACACCGATAAACTCATCTTT. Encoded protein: CACDGLLGHQNTDKLIF.

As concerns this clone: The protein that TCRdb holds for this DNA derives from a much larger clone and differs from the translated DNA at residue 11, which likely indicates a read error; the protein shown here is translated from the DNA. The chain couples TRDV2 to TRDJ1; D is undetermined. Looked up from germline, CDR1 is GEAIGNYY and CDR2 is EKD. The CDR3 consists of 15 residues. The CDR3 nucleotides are TGTGCCTGTGACACCGTCCGACCATACACCAATAAACTCATCTTT. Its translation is CACDTVRPYTNKLIF.

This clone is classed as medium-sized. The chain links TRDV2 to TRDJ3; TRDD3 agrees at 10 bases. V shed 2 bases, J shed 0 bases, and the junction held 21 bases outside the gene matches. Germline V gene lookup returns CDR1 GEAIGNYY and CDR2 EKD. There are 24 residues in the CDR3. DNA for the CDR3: TGTGCCTGTGACATCATCGGTACTGGGGGATTCGTTAGACATAGCTCCTGGGACACCCGACAGATGTTTTTC. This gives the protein CACDIIGTGGFVRHSSWDTRQMFF.

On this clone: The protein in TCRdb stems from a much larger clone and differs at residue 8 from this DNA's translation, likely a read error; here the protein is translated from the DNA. CDR3 DNA: TGTGCCTGTTCCATACTGGGGGCTACGTCCACCGATAAACTCATCTTT. Its translation: CACSILGATSTDKLIF. The chain employs TRDV2 and TRDJ1, with 8 nucleotides matching TRDD3. The CDR3 covers 16 residues. CDR1 GEAIGNYY and CDR2 EKD come from the germline V gene. Unmatched junction bases numbered 12, after V lost 6 bases and J lost 1 base.

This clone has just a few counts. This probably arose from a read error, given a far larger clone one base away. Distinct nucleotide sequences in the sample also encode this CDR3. The CDR3 reads CACDTVGDTLSWDTRQMFF. In DNA form, the CDR3 reads TGTGCCTGTGACACCGTGGGGGATACACTCTCCTGGGACACCCGGCAGATGTTTTTC. The J gene is TRDJ3, the V gene TRDV2, with TRDD3 matching over 10 bases. This CDR3 is built from 19 residues. Looked up from germline, CDR1 is GEAIGNYY and CDR2 is EKD.

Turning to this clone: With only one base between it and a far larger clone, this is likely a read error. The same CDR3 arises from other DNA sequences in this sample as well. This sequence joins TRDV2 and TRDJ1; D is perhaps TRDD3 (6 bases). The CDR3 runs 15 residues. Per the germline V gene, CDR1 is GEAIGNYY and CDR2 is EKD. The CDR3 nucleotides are TGTGCCTGTTTCCGGCTGGGGAACGACACCGATAAACTTATCTTT. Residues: CACFRLGNDTDKLIF.

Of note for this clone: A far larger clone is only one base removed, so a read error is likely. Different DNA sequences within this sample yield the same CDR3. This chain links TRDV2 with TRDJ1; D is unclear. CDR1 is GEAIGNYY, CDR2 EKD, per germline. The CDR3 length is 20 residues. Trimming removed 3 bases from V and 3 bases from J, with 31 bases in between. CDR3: CACDGLTAGPNKGSADKLIF. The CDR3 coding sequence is TGTGCCTGTGACGGCCTTACTGCAGGTCCAAACAAAGGGAGCGCCGATAAACTCATCTTT.

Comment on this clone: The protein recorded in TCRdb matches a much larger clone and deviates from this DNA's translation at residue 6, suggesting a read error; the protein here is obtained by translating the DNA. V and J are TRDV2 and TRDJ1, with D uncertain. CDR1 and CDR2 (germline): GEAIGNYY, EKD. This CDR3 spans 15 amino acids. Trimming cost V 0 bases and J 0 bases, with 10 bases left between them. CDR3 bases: TGTGCCTGTGACACCATTGGAAGGTACACCGATAAACTCATCTTT. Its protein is CACDTIGRYTDKLIF.

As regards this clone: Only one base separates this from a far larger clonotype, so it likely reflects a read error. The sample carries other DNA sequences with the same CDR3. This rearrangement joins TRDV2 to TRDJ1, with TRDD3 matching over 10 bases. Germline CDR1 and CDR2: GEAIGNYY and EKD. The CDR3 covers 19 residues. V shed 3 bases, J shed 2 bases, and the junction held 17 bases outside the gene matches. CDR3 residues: CACDSLLGDRSRGTDKLIF. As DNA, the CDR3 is TGTGCCTGTGACTCCTTGCTGGGGGATAGATCCCGTGGGACCGATAAACTCATCTTT.

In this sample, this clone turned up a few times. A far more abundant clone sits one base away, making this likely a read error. The CDR3 reads CACDAVPVGDTHLYTDKLIF. DNA for the CDR3: TGTGCCTGTGACGCCGTTCCGGTGGGGGATACGCATCTGTACACCGATAAACTCATCTTT. The chain joins TRDV2 to TRDJ1, with 11 bases lining up with TRDD3. The ends lost 3 bases at V and 0 bases at J; junction bases unmatched: 17. There are 20 residues in the CDR3. Germline V lookup: CDR1 GEAIGNYY, CDR2 EKD.

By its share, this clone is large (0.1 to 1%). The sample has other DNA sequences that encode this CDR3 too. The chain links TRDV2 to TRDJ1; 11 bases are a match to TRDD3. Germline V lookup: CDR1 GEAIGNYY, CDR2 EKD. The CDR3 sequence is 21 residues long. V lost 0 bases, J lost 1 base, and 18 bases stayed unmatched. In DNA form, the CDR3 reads TGTGCCTGTGACACCGTTGCCAGGACGTCTGGGGGATACTCCTCCACCGATAAACTCATCTTT. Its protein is CACDTVARTSGGYSSTDKLIF.

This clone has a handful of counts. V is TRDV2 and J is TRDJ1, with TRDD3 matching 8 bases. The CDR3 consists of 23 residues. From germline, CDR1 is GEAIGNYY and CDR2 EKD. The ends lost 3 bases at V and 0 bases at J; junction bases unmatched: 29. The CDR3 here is CACDSIPAAVGYAGQGYTDKLIF. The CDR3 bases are TGTGCCTGTGACTCCATTCCCGCGGCTGTGGGATACGCAGGTCAGGGGTACACCGATAAACTCATCTTT.

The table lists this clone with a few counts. CDR3 coding DNA: TGTGCCTGTGACACCATGAGTACTGGGGGACATAAGTACACCGATAAACTCATCTTT. This codes for CACDTMSTGGHKYTDKLIF. The chain has TRDV2 and TRDJ1; 9 bases line up with TRDD3. V trimming: 0 bases; J trimming: 0 bases; junction bases outside the gene matches: 13. Per the germline V gene, CDR1 is GEAIGNYY and CDR2 is EKD. The CDR3 totals 19 residues.

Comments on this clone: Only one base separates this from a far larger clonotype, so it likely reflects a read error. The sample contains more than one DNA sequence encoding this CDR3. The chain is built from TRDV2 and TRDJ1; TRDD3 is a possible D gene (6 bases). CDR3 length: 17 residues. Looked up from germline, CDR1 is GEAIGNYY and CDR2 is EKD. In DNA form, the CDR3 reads TGTGCCTGTGACAGCTTGATCCTGGGGACCGACACCGATAAACTTATCTTT. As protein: CACDSLILGTDTDKLIF.

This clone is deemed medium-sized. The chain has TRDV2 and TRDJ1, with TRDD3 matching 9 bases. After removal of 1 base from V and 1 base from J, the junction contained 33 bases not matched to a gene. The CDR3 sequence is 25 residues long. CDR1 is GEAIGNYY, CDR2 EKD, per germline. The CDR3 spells CACDTLASSHITSTGGTTVTDKLIF. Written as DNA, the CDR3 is TGTGCCTGTGACACACTCGCCTCTTCCCACATTACCAGTACTGGGGGAACCACGGTCACCGATAAACTCATCTTT.

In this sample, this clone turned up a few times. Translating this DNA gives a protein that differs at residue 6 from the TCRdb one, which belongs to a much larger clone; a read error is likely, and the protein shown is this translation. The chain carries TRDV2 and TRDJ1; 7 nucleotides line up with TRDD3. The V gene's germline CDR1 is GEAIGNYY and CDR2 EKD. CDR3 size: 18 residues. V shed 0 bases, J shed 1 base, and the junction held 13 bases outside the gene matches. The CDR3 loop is CACDTTPQTGDPTDKLIF. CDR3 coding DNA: TGTGCCTGTGACACCACTCCCCAAACTGGGGATCCCACCGATAAACTCATCTTT.

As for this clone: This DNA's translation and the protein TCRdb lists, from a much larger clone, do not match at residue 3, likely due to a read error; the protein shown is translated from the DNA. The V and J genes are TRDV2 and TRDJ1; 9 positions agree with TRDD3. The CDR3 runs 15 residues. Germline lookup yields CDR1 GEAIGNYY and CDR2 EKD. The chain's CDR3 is CAREPLGDLTDKLIF. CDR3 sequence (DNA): TGTGCCCGTGAACCACTGGGGGACCTCACCGATAAACTCATCTTT.